This T cell receptor (beta chain) was sequenced in a study of cytomegalovirus exposure and HLA in healthy donors. Study summary: Drawn from HLA-typed donors, about 85 million unique TCRs were held in an early data release.

The CDR3 runs 17 residues. Germline V gene sequence: CDR1 SGHNT, CDR2 YYREEE (reference sequence). The V and J ends lost 0 bases and 4 bases, in that order; junction bases with no gene match: 11. Overall study findings and caveats: It was reported that TCR beta sequences correctly inferred the HLA-A and HLA-B alleles for most subjects. The study flagged roughly 160 TCR beta chains as cytomegalovirus-associated. The availability of immune exposure information extended only to CMV serostatus.

About this clone itself: Its specificity is unknown.

Primers included in the PCR were 60 Vbeta and 13 Jbeta primers. The repertoire was sequenced with immunoSEQ multiplex PCR; TCRdb's copy has only in-frame clones and lacks some. Here the sample spans about 120,000 clones, 7% to 9.5% being singletons. The sequence was collected from a woman in her forties in good health and CMV-seropositive. Source material: PBMCs. The chain recombines TRBV5-4 with TRBJ1-1; 8 bases align to TRBD1. The CDR3 DNA follows: TGTGCCAGCAGCTTGGGGACAGGGATCTTGTCGAGCACTGAAGCTTTCTTT. Amino acids: CASSLGTGILSSTEAFF.